These T cell receptor beta chains were read from a single sample in a study of T cell changes during pregnancy in multiple sclerosis. Repertoires were generated with immunoSEQ multiplex PCR, while TCRdb's copy carries only in-frame clones and drops some. The sample shows 40,000 to 55,000 clones, about 91% of them seen only once. The sample was CD8+ T cells from peripheral blood mononuclear cells, taken in the second trimester of pregnancy. These receptors were obtained from a female donor with multiple sclerosis, enrolled in a pregnancy study. Both conserved end residues are part of each CDR3.

>TRBJ2-5|TRBV9
CASSADGGETQYF
>TRBJ2-2|TRBV7-6
CASRISGGADGELFF
>TRBJ2-5|TRBV10-3
CAISERGDEQETQYF
>TRBJ2-2|TRBV4-3
CASSQAARGGVTGELFF
>TRBJ2-7|TRBV9
CASSVGQADYEQYF
>TRBJ2-7|TRBV7-2
CASSSDPGTGEYEQYF
>TRBJ2-5|TRBV4-3
CASSRPCSRDRGRVGETQYF
>TRBJ2-3|TRBV27
CASSLALAGDLQYF
>TRBJ1-1|TRBV18
CASSPSDTDMNTEAFF
>TRBJ1-2|TRBV4-3
CASSSHPGQMDGYTF
>TRBJ1-6|TRBV21-1
CASRWTDTPSSYNSPLHF
>TRBJ1-6|TRBV19
CATGQGLRSPLHF
>TRBJ1-1|TRBV7-6
CASSLEAGSVAEAFF
>TRBJ1-2|TRBV7-9
CASSSPGTGLYGYTF
>TRBJ1-6|TRBV27
CASSPWMVKQENSPLHF
>TRBJ1-5|TRBV7-9
CASSLGGSQPQHF
>TRBJ2-5|TRBV13
CASRRLAGDPGEETQYF
>TRBJ2-1|TRBV29-1
CSVEPGGPDEQFF
>TRBJ1-2|TRBV7-9
CASSLVAQNYGYTF
>TRBJ2-5|TRBV7-6
CASSLAGDRDRGHPNQETQYF
>TRBJ1-3|TRBV5-6
CASSWDRVSGNTIYF
>TRBJ2-3|TRBV23-1
CASSQRLAIVQYF
>TRBJ2-3|TRBV9
CASSVGLAVGTDTQYF
>TRBJ2-5|TRBV7-9
CASSFASGGYETQYF
>TRBJ1-6|TRBV4-3
CASSRTGDNSPLHF
>TRBJ2-7|TRBV9
CASGEGSYEQYF
>TRBJ1-1|TRBV19
CASSTLSGGAGTEAFF
>TRBJ1-2|TRBV25-1
CASSVLTGKDYGYTF
>TRBJ1-3|TRBV2
CASGWTVRLSGNTIYF
>TRBJ1-3|TRBV19
CASHLDSRTYSGNTIYF
>TRBJ1-1|TRBV2
CASRGETGDYLNTEAFF
>TRBJ2-4|TRBV9
CASSPVALGGNIQYF
>TRBJ1-2|TRBV5-6
CASSPTGNGYTF
>TRBJ1-2|TRBV4-1
CASSPIGGYGYTF
>TRBJ1-1|TRBV7-9
CASRGTGNTEAFF
>TRBJ1-2|TRBV9
CASSLTGSGYTF
>TRBJ1-1|TRBV7-8
CASSLEQGMNTEAFF
>TRBJ2-7|TRBV10-3
CAISGGGTGNEQYF
>TRBJ2-3|TRBV14
CASSQSRLRTDTQYF